A selection of T cell receptor beta chains follows, all from one sample in a study of response to subunit inactivated influenza vaccine. Using its own MiXCR run on the RT-PCR reads, TCRdb lists one record per CDR3 protein. The sample contains about 190,000 distinct CDR3 sequences, around 15% of which appear only once. The input for sequencing was CD8+ T cells sorted from PBMCs, taken approximately 5 days after vaccination. These receptors came from a man aged 50 to 60 who received an inactivated influenza vaccine. Each CDR3 is given with its conserved first and last residue. The order of the fields is J gene, clone size, CDR3 length, V gene, CDR3 protein. Size values are once, few and many counts, or a class for expanded clones, and some rows have none.

>TRBJ2-7|-|12|TRBV30
CAWSATSYEQYF
>TRBJ1-1|-|12|TRBV18
CASSPDPSEAFF
>TRBJ2-5|-|16|TRBV13
CASSLETGGLQETQYF
>TRBJ2-3|few|13|TRBV6-2/TRBV6-3
CASSYSRMDTQYF
>TRBJ2-3|many|13|TRBV3-1
CASSPPTVDTQYF
>TRBJ2-7|-|12|TRBV7-8
CASSSDTYEQYF
>TRBJ2-7|few|13|TRBV27
CASSLDGDVEQYF
>TRBJ1-1|-|13|TRBV13
CASSPAPNTEAFF
>TRBJ2-2|few|15|TRBV7-2
CASRYKTGNTGELFF
>TRBJ2-3|-|18|TRBV20-1
CSAWGWREDLYSTDTQYF
>TRBJ2-1|few|15|TRBV14
CASSQGSGAGWEQFF
>TRBJ2-1|few|17|TRBV4-3
CASSLVAGGGTNNEQFF
>TRBJ2-7|many|16|TRBV29-1
CSVDRGGSSGQYEQYF
>TRBJ2-1|many|15|TRBV10-3
CAISTPGVRQNEQFF
>TRBJ2-5|many|14|TRBV15
CATSRLTAEETQYF
>TRBJ2-2|few|15|TRBV7-9
CASRFPLRGAGELFF
>TRBJ2-7|-|13|TRBV11-1
CASSFLGLDEQYF
>TRBJ2-3|-|15|TRBV27
CASSRLLAGTDTQYF
>TRBJ2-3|-|13|TRBV6-2/TRBV6-3
CASSSRGEGTQYF
>TRBJ2-1|-|13|TRBV7-9
CASILGAVNEQFF
>TRBJ1-5|-|15|TRBV4-3
CASSQERDLNQPQHF
>TRBJ2-4|-|15|TRBV6-4
CASKRGEGSKNIQYF
>TRBJ2-5|-|15|TRBV20-1
CCASPLTSGQETQYF
>TRBJ1-5|many|15|TRBV15
CATSNRGVGNQPQHF
>TRBJ2-5|few|14|TRBV12-3/TRBV12-4
CASSFSGFQETQYF
>TRBJ2-3|-|16|TRBV4-2
CASSQDPGLGRDTQYF
>TRBJ2-1|few|15|TRBV5-5
CASSLAGGPGNEQFF
>TRBJ2-3|few|14|TRBV24-1
CATSDLGGTDTQYF
>TRBJ2-3|few|16|TRBV16
CASSPNRGHKTDTQYF
>TRBJ1-3|-|16|TRBV7-9
CASSVPFKGSGNTIYF
>TRBJ2-7|few|19|TRBV5-3
CARSPRLGLAGGPGYEQYF
>TRBJ2-1|few|10|TRBV2
CASGDDEQFF
>TRBJ2-3|-|15|TRBV6-5
CASSYQKGSTDTQYF
>TRBJ2-5|few|10|TRBV20-1
CSAREETQYF
>TRBJ1-5|-|16|TRBV28
CASSLWPDHSNQPQHF
>TRBJ2-7|many|13|TRBV7-9
CASSSKDTYEQYF
>TRBJ2-1|-|21|TRBV28
CASSPPAGGVTGAVGYNEQFF
>TRBJ1-5|few|14|TRBV27
CATRQGANNQPQHF
>TRBJ2-7|many|15|TRBV29-1
CSVEDNTGGPYEQYF
>TRBJ2-7|-|11|TRBV18
CARPEGAEQYF
>TRBJ1-2|few|11|TRBV30
CAWTRTFGYTF
>TRBJ2-1|few|14|TRBV5-1
CASSLSSGRVEQFF